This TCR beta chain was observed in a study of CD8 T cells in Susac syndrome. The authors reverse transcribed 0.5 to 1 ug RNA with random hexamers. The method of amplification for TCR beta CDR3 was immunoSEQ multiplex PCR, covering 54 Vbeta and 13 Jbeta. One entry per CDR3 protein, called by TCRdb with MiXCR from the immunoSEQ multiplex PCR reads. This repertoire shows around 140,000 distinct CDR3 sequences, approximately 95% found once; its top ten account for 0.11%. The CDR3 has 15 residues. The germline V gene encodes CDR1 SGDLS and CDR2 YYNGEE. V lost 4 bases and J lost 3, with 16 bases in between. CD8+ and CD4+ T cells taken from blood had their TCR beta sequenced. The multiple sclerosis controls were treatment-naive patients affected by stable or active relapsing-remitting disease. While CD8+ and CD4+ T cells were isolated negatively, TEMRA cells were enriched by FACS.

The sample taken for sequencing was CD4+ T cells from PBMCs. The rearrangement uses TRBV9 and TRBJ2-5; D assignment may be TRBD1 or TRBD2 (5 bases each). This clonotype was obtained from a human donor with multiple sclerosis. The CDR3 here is CASSRPGTAKETQYF. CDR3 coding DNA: TGTGCCAGCAGCAGACCGGGGACGGCTAAAGAGACCCAGTACTTC. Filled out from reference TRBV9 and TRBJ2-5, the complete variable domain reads DSGVTQTPKHLITATGQRVTLRCSPRSGDLSVYWYQQSLDQGLQFLIQYYNGEERAKGNILERFSAQQFPDLHSELNLSSLELGDSALYFCASSRPGTAKETQYFGPGTRLLVL.